Listed here is a single T cell receptor beta chain. These data originate in a study of blood T cell repertoires in COVID-19. There are 19 residues in the CDR3. Germline-derived CDR1 and CDR2 are LNHDA and SQIVND (reference sequence). Germline trimming cut 7 bases from V and 3 bases from J; bases unmatched to any gene: 20. Using immunoSEQ multiplex PCR, the repertoire was profiled, and TCRdb retains in-frame clones only, with some absent. The table records over 50,000 clones, about 85% of them present only once. The source is a human donor in a cohort sampled during active COVID-19. The V gene is TRBV19, the J gene TRBJ2-2; 7 bases match TRBD1. Sequenced input: peripheral blood. The CDR3 bases are TGTGCCAGTACCCCACCTATAACCTGGGGACAGAAATACACCGGGGAGCTGTTTTTT. Translation: CASTPPITWGQKYTGELFF.